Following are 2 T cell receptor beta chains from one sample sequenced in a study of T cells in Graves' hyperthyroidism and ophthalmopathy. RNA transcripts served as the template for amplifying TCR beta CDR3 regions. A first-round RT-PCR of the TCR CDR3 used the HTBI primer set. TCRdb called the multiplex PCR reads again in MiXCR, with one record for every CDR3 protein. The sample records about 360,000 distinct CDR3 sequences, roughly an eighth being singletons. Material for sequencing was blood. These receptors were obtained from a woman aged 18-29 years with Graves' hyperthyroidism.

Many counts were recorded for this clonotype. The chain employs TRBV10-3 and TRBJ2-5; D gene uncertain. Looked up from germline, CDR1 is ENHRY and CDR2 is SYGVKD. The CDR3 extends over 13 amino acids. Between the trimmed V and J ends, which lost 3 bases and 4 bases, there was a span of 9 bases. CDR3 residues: CAISDSWSETQYF. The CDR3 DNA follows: TGTGCCATCAGTGACTCTTGGTCAGAGACCCAGTACTTC.

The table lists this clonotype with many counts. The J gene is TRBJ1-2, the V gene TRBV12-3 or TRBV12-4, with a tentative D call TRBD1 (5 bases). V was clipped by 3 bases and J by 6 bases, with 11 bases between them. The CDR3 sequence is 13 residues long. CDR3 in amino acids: CASSLGQLDGYTF. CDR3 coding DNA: TGTGCCAGCAGTTTGGGGCAGTTGGATGGCTACACCTTC.